These 20 T cell receptor beta chains originate from one sample sequenced in a study of spatial heterogeneity in lung cancer. General study findings and limits: Tumor mutation counts were tracked by expanded intratumoral alpha and beta TCR counts.

Time point: sample taken at primary tumor resection. No antigen has been identified for these receptors. TCRdb called the 5' RACE reads again in MiXCR, with one record for every CDR3 protein. The table includes about 27,000 distinct CDR3 sequences, just over 7% detected once. Source: lung tumor tissue, taken at surgery. All receptors come from a male donor with early-stage non-small cell lung cancer.

A few counts support this clonotype. V usage is TRBV19 and J usage is TRBJ1-2; no reliable D call. The CDR3 totals 11 residues. The germline CDR1 and CDR2 sequences are LNHDA and SQIVND (reference sequence). Trimming shortened V by 9 bases and J by 7 bases, and 12 bases separated the two germline ends. CDR3 amino acids: CARPEGGGYTF. CDR3 coding DNA: TGTGCCAGGCCGGAGGGCGGTGGCTACACCTTC.

This clonotype was observed many times. The chain couples TRBV14 to TRBJ1-6, with D unresolved. Trimming took 5 bases from V and 7 from J, leaving 6 bases between them. Germline CDR1 SGHDN, CDR2 FVKESK. The CDR3 sequence is 12 residues long. CDR3 nucleotides: TGTGCCAGCAGCTTTTCCAATTCACCCCTCCACTTT. Amino acids: CASSFSNSPLHF.

This chain connects TRBV2 to TRBJ2-1; D perhaps matches TRBD2 (6 bases). Looked up from germline, CDR1 is SNHLY and CDR2 is FYNNEI. The ends were cut back, 4 bases at V and 4 bases at J, with 14 bases in the middle. There are 15 residues in the CDR3. DNA for the CDR3: TGTGCCAGCAGTGGGGACTCGGCGGCATACAATGAGCAGTTCTTC. Its protein product is CASSGDSAAYNEQFF. The full variable domain, its missing parts supplied by reference TRBV2 and TRBJ2-1, is EPEVTQTPSHQVTQMGQEVILRCVPISNHLYFYWYRQILGQKVEFLVSFYNNEISEKSEIFDDQFSVERPDGSNFTLKIRSTKLEDSAMYFCASSGDSAAYNEQFFGPGTRLTVL.

This clonotype is medium-sized by share. This chain joins TRBV27 and TRBJ1-5; a possible D gene is TRBD1 (6 bases). Germline V CDR1 and CDR2: MNHEY, SMNVEV (reference sequence). V dropped 5 bases and J dropped 5 bases, with 10 bases sitting between them. The CDR3 consists of 13 residues. The CDR3 DNA reads as TGTGCCAGCAGTGACAGGCGGGATCAGCCCCAGCATTTT. Protein sequence: CASSDRRDQPQHF.

At least ten counts were recorded for this clonotype. This chain connects TRBV20-1 to TRBJ2-3; D ambiguous. The CDR3 is 12 residues long. Per the germline V gene, CDR1 is DFQATT and CDR2 is SNEGSKA (reference sequence). The V and J ends lost 5 bases and 2 bases respectively, with 8 bases between them. CDR3 amino acids: CSAGWITDTQYF. For the CDR3, the DNA is TGCAGTGCTGGGTGGATCACAGATACGCAGTATTTT.

This clonotype was seen at least ten times. CDR3 bases: TGTGCCAGCAGCTTATTGGGTTTCGCAGATACGCAGTATTTT. Translating it yields CASSLLGFADTQYF. This chain uses TRBV11-2 with TRBJ2-3; the D is unclear. Germline-derived CDR1 and CDR2 are SGHAT and FQNNGV. This CDR3 is 14 amino acids long. V was clipped by 2 bases and J by 4 bases, with 10 bases between them.

This clonotype occurred many times. The CDR3 region is CASTFTGRDSPLHF. For the CDR3, the DNA is TGTGCCAGCACCTTCACAGGTAGAGATTCACCCCTCCACTTT. V gene TRBV28 combines with J gene TRBJ1-6; possible D gene TRBD1, 5 bases. There are 14 residues in the CDR3. V lost 7 bases, J lost 8 bases, and 15 bases lay in between. Germline V lookup: CDR1 MDHEN, CDR2 SYDVKM. Full variable domain (remainder filled in from reference TRBV28 and TRBJ1-6): DVKVTQSSRYLVKRTGEKVFLECVQDMDHENMFWYRQDPGLGLRLIYFSYDVKMKEKGDIPEGYSVSREKKERFSLILESASTNQTSMYLCASTFTGRDSPLHFGNGTRLTVT.

Many counts were recorded for this clonotype. This chain uses TRBV10-3 with TRBJ1-4; 10 bases fit TRBD1. V gave up 6 bases and J gave up 0 bases; unmatched junction bases: 7. This CDR3 has 17 residues. Germline V gene data show CDR1 as ENHRY and CDR2 as SYGVKD. The chain's CDR3 is CAIREGQGTSTNEKLFF. The CDR3 DNA reads as TGTGCCATCAGGGAGGGACAGGGGACGTCAACTAATGAAAAACTGTTTTTT.

This clonotype was seen repeatedly, ten times or more. The chain links TRBV29-1 to TRBJ1-5, with D tentatively TRBD1 (5 bases). The germline V gene has CDR1 SQVTM and CDR2 ANQGSEA. Deletions cut 7 bases from V and 5 bases from J, with 15 bases between. The CDR3 is made up of 13 amino acids. The CDR3 reads CSAGGDRYQPQHF. As DNA, the CDR3 is TGCAGCGCCGGCGGGGACCGTTATCAGCCCCAGCATTTT. The variable domain in full, with the rest retrieved from reference TRBV29-1 and TRBJ1-5, is SAVISQKPSRDICQRGTSLTIQCQVDSQVTMMFWYRQQPGQSLTLIATANQGSEATYESGFVIDKFPISRPNLTFSTLTVSNMSPEDSSIYLCSAGGDRYQPQHFGDGTRLSIL.

This clonotype has just a few counts. Compared with germline, one end of the junction differs, possibly owing to a read error. The rearrangement links TRBV5-4 to TRBJ2-5; D not resolved. CDR1 and CDR2 (germline): SGHNT, YYREEE (reference sequence). CDR3 length: 12 residues. CDR3 protein: CASSYMREPQYF. In DNA, the CDR3 is TGTGCCAGCAGCTATATGAGAGAGCCCCAGTACTTC.

Turning to this clonotype: A much larger clone is a single base away; this may be a read error. The chain links TRBV2 to TRBJ2-7; the D is unclear. V was pared by 5 bases and J by 3 bases, with 5 bases between. Germline values: CDR1 SNHLY, CDR2 FYNNEI. The CDR3 consists of 11 residues. As DNA, the CDR3 is TGTGCCAGCAGTAACAGCTACGAGCAGTACTTC. Its translation is CASSNSYEQYF.

For this clonotype: A much larger clone lies a single base off, so this may be a read error. The chain is built from TRBV2 and TRBJ2-1, with a possible D match to TRBD1 (5 bases). The V end was cut by 9 bases, the J end by 4 bases, with 13 bases between. This CDR3 is 13 amino acids long. Germline CDR1 reads SNHLY; CDR2 reads FYNNEI. DNA of the CDR3: TGTGCCAGGAGCCTTGACAGTTACAATGAGCAGTTCTTC. Its protein is CARSLDSYNEQFF. The full variable domain, completed using reference TRBV2 and TRBJ2-1, is EPEVTQTPSHQVTQMGQEVILRCVPISNHLYFYWYRQILGQKVEFLVSFYNNEISEKSEIFDDQFSVERPDGSNFTLKIRSTKLEDSAMYFCARSLDSYNEQFFGPGTRLTVL.

This clonotype was counted at least ten times. The gene calls are TRBV10-3 and TRBJ1-1; no clear D gene. Germline V gene lookup returns CDR1 ENHRY and CDR2 SYGVKD. V was trimmed by 5 bases and J by 0 bases, leaving 10 bases between them. This CDR3 comprises 14 residues. CDR3 nucleotides: TGTGCCATCAGTAAGGAGGGTATGAACACTGAAGCTTTCTTT. Translating it yields CAISKEGMNTEAFF.

The sample holds many counts of this clonotype. The CDR3 DNA is TGCAGTGCTAGCCCCCCGGGGGGAATAGATGAAGCTTTCTTT. Encoded protein: CSASPPGGIDEAFF. The chain has TRBV20-1 and TRBJ1-1; D perhaps matches TRBD1 (5 bases). Looked up from germline, CDR1 is DFQATT and CDR2 is SNEGSKA (reference sequence). The CDR3 has 14 amino acids. The V gene lost 3 bases and the J gene lost 7 bases, with 18 bases spanning the gap.

This clonotype was counted many times. The chain employs TRBV29-1 and TRBJ1-5; possible D gene TRBD1, 5 bases. V was clipped by 5 bases and J by 3 bases, with 11 bases between them. The CDR3 spans 13 residues. Germline V gene data show CDR1 as SQVTM and CDR2 as ANQGSEA. The CDR3 DNA reads as TGCAGCGTTTCGGGGGGTAACAATCAGCCCCAGCATTTT. Translated: CSVSGGNNQPQHF. Full variable domain (remainder filled in from reference TRBV29-1 and TRBJ1-5): SAVISQKPSRDICQRGTSLTIQCQVDSQVTMMFWYRQQPGQSLTLIATANQGSEATYESGFVIDKFPISRPNLTFSTLTVSNMSPEDSSIYLCSVSGGNNQPQHFGDGTRLSIL.

This CDR3 is CASSPRTLSGLATNEKLFF. CDR3 in DNA: TGTGCCAGCAGCCCTCGGACTCTCAGCGGACTCGCAACTAATGAAAAACTGTTTTTT. The J gene is TRBJ1-4, the V gene TRBV7-2; no definite D call. V was clipped by 5 bases and J by 0 bases, with 22 bases between them. Germline assignment: CDR1 SGHTA and CDR2 FQGNSA. This CDR3 region has 19 residues.

This clonotype was found many times. The rearrangement joins TRBV28 to TRBJ2-7, with 9 bases aligning to TRBD1. The CDR3 spans 14 residues. J gave up 2 bases and V 6 bases, and 5 bases lay outside the gene matches. Germline CDR1 is MDHEN and CDR2 is SYDVKM. The CDR3 is CASRWDRAPYEQYF. The CDR3, as DNA: TGTGCCAGCAGGTGGGACAGGGCTCCCTACGAGCAGTACTTC. The full variable domain, in which reference TRBV28 and TRBJ2-7 provide the parts outside the CDR3, is DVKVTQSSRYLVKRTGEKVFLECVQDMDHENMFWYRQDPGLGLRLIYFSYDVKMKEKGDIPEGYSVSREKKERFSLILESASTNQTSMYLCASRWDRAPYEQYFGPGTRLTVT.

This clonotype was seen at least ten times. CDR3 in amino acids: CSARDPLAGGRRDTQYF. The CDR3 DNA reads TGCAGTGCTAGAGACCCCCTAGCGGGGGGTAGGAGAGATACGCAGTATTTT. The V call is TRBV20-1, the J call TRBJ2-3, with 11 bases that match TRBD2. V lost 0 bases, J lost 5 bases, and 10 bases stayed unmatched. The germline V gene encodes CDR1 DFQATT and CDR2 SNEGSKA (reference sequence). CDR3 size: 17 residues.

This sequence joins TRBV12-3 or TRBV12-4 and TRBJ2-3; 9 nucleotides line up with TRBD2. This CDR3 region has 17 residues. V dropped 5 bases and J dropped 3; count of bases not matched to a gene: 12. This CDR3 is CASSLRFLAGETDTQYF. CDR3 DNA: TGTGCCAGCAGTCTAAGGTTCTTAGCGGGGGAAACAGATACGCAGTATTTT.

The table lists this clonotype with a few counts. The chain employs TRBV4-3 and TRBJ1-2; the D is unclear. CDR3 length: 17 residues. The germline gives CDR1 LGHNA, CDR2 YSLEER. V lost 4 bases, J lost 3 bases, and 21 bases lay in between. The CDR3 is CASSPIPPDLGDYGYTF. The CDR3 coding sequence is TGCGCCAGCAGCCCGATCCCCCCGGACCTTGGCGACTATGGCTACACCTTC.